The present T cell receptor (beta chain) was sequenced within a study of T cell responses to AZD1222 COVID-19 vaccine. Study results and caveats: The study sampled repertoires only after the peak T cell response.

The assay was immunoSEQ multiplex PCR, and TCRdb's table has in-frame clones only and misses some. The data hold under 150,000 clones, with 85% to 90% observed a single time. A remark on this clone: What it binds is unknown.

Trimming cost V 0 bases and J 2 bases, with 10 bases left between them. The CDR3 loop spans 14 amino acids. Germline V gene lookup returns CDR1 GTSNPN and CDR2 SVGIG (reference sequence). V usage is TRBV30 and J usage is TRBJ1-1, with a tentative D call TRBD1 (5 bases). This sample comprised peripheral blood, obtained on day 0 of AZD1222 vaccination. The TCR originated in an adult in good health. The CDR3 DNA reads TGTGCCTGGAGTGTACGGCAGGGTAACACTGAAGCTTTCTTT. Its translation is CAWSVRQGNTEAFF.